The source of this TCR beta chain is a study of CD8 T cells in Susac syndrome. Overall study: Of the sequenced Susac syndrome patients, six had active disease and about eight were in remission.

This clonotype was observed once. Its antigen is as yet unknown. The diagnostic criteria were recently defined, and patients with Susac syndrome met them for definite or probable disease. Study-level findings and limits: In Susac syndrome, CD4+ T cell repertoires lacked any clonal expansion.

The CDR3 sequence is 16 residues long. Trimming took off 4 bases at V and 6 bases at J, with 19 bases between the two ends. Germline V gives CDR1 MDHEN, CDR2 SYDVKM. Reverse transcription of about 0.45 to 1 ug RNA was carried out with random hexamers. TCRdb redid the calling of the immunoSEQ multiplex PCR reads with MiXCR, one entry per CDR3 protein. Of around 230,000 distinct CDR3 sequences in the sample, 90% to 97% are singletons; the top ten hold under 0.12%. Sequencing was performed on CD4+ T cells from PBMCs. The chain recombines TRBV28 with TRBJ2-1, with D possibly TRBD2 on 6 matching bases. The sequence derives from a human donor with Susac syndrome. The CDR3: CASSSGGDAFANEQFF. Written as DNA, the CDR3 is TGTGCCAGCAGTTCGGGCGGGGATGCTTTTGCCAATGAGCAGTTCTTC.